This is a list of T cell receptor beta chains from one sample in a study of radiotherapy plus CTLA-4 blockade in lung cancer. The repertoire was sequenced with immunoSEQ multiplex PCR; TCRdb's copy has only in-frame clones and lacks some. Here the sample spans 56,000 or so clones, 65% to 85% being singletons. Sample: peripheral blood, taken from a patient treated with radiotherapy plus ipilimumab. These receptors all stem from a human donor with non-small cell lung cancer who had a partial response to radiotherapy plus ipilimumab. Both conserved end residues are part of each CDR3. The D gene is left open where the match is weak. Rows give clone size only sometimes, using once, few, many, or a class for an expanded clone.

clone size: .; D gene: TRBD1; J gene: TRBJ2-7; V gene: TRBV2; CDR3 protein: CASNLQGTGSYEQYF; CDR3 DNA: TGTGCCAGCAATTTACAGGGGACGGGCTCCTACGAGCAGTACTTC
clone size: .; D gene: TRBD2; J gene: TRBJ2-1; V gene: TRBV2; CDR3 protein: CASSPRWTSGGAEQFF; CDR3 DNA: TGTGCCAGCAGTCCCCGCTGGACTAGCGGGGGGGCCGAGCAGTTCTTC
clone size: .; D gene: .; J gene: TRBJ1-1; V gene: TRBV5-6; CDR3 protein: CAAGGDRPNTEAFF; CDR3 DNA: TGTGCCGCGGGGGGGGACCGACCGAACACTGAAGCTTTCTTT
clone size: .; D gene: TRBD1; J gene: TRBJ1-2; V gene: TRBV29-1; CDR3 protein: CSARDRVNYGYTF; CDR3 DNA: TGCAGCGCCCGGGACAGAGTAAACTATGGCTACACCTTC
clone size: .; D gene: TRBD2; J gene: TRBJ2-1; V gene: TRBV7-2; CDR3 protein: CASSSTGGLASYNEQFF; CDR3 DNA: TGTGCCAGCAGCTCGACCGGGGGACTAGCGTCCTACAATGAGCAGTTCTTC
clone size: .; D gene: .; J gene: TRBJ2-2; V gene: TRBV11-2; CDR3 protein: CASSLIRQFLTGELFF; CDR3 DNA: TGTGCCAGCAGCTTAATTCGACAGTTTCTCACCGGGGAGCTGTTTTTT
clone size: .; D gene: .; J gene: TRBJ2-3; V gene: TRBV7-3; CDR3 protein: CASSFNGHYTDTQYF; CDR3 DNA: TGTGCCAGCAGCTTTAATGGACATTACACAGATACGCAGTATTTT
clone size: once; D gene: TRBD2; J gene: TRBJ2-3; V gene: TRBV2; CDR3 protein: CASSARTSGASTDTQYF; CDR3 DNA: TGTGCCAGCAGTGCCCGGACTAGCGGGGCTAGCACAGATACGCAGTATTTT
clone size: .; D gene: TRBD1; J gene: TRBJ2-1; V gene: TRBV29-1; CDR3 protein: CSVPTGGNEQFF; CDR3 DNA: TGCAGCGTTCCGACAGGGGGCAATGAGCAGTTCTTC
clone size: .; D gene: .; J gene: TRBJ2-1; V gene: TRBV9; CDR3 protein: CASTEGVGNEQFF; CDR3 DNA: TGTGCCAGCACTGAGGGGGTGGGCAATGAGCAGTTCTTC
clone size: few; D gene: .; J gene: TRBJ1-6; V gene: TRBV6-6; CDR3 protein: CASQLQGSYNSPLHF; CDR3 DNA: TGTGCCAGCCAATTGCAGGGTTCCTATAATTCACCCCTCCACTTT
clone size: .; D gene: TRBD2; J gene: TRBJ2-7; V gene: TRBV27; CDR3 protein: CASSLHVQRGLAQNYEQYF; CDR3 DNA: TGTGCCAGCAGTTTACACGTCCAACGGGGACTAGCCCAGAACTACGAGCAGTACTTC
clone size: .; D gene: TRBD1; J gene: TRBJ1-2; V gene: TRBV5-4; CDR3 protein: CASSTPGQALQANYGYTF; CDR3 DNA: TGTGCCAGCAGCACCCCGGGACAGGCCTTACAAGCTAACTATGGCTACACCTTC
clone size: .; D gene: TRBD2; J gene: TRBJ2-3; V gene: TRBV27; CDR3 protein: CASSGLAGGLRTDTQYF; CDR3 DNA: TGTGCCAGCAGCGGACTAGCGGGGGGTCTACGGACAGATACGCAGTATTTT
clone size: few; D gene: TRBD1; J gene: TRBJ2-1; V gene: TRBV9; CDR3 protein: CASSVGPGTGYNEQFF; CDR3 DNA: TGTGCCAGCAGCGTAGGACCCGGGACAGGGTACAATGAGCAGTTCTTC
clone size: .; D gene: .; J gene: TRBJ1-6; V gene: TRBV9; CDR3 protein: CASSPQDRANSPLHF; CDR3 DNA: TGTGCCAGCAGCCCCCAGGACAGAGCTAATTCACCCCTCCACTTT
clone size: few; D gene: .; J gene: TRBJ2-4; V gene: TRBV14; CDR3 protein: CASSQDIGQNLAKNIQYF; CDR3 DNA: TGTGCCAGCAGCCAAGATATAGGACAGAATCTAGCCAAAAACATTCAGTACTTC
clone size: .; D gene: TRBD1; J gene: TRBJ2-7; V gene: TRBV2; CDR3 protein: CASSEDRYEQYF; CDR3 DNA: TGTGCCAGCAGTGAGGACAGGTACGAGCAGTACTTC
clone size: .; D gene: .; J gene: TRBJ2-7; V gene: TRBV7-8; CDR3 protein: CASSLREKSYEQYF; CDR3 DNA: TGTGCCAGCAGCTTACGGGAGAAATCCTACGAGCAGTACTTC
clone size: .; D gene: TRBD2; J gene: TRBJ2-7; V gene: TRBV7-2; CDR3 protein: CASSLAGTTYEQYF; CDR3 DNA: TGTGCCAGCAGCTTAGCCGGGACTACCTACGAGCAGTACTTC
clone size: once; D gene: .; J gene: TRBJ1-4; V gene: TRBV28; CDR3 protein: CASKLGQGFNEKLFF; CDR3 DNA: TGTGCCAGCAAACTTGGACAAGGGTTCAATGAAAAACTGTTTTTT
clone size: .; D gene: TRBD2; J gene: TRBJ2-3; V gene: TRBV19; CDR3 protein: CASSIGRGGTDTQYF; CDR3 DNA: TGTGCCAGTAGTATTGGGCGGGGGGGCACAGATACGCAGTATTTT
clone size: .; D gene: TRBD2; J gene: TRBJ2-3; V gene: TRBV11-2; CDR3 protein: CASSLAGDKSDTQYF; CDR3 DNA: TGTGCCAGCAGCTTGGCGGGGGATAAATCAGATACGCAGTATTTT
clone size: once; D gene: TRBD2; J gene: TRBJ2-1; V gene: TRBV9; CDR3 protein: CASSVRGDHNEQFF; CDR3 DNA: TGTGCCAGCAGCGTTCGGGGGGACCACAATGAGCAGTTCTTC